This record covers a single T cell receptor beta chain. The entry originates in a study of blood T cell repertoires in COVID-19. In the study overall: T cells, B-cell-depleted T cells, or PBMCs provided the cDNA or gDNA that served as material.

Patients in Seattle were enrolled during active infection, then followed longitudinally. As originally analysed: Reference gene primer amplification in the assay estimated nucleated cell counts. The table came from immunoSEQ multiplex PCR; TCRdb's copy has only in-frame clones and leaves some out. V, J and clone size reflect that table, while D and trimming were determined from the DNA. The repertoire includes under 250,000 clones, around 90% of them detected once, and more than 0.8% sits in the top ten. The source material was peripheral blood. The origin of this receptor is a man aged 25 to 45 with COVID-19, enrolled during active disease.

The chain's CDR3 is CASTLQGGTGSYEQYF. In DNA form, the CDR3 reads TGTGCCAGCACCCTCCAGGGTGGGACAGGGTCCTACGAGCAGTACTTC. The rearrangement links TRBV11-3 to TRBJ2-7; 9 bases align to TRBD1. The CDR3 length is 16 residues. The V segment lost 7 bases and the J segment 1 base; nucleotides outside the gene matches: 11. The germline CDR1 and CDR2 sequences are SGHNT and YENEEA.